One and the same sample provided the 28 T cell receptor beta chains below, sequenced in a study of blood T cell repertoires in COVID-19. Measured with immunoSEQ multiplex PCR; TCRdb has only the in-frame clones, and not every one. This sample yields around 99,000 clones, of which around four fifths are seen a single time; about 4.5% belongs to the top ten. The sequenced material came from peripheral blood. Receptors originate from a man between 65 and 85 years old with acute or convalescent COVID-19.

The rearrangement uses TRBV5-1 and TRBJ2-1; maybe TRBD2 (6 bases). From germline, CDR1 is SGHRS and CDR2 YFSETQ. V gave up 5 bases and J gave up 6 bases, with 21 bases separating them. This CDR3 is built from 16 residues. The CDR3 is CASRGGTGPSGNEQFF. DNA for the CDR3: TGCGCCAGCAGGGGGGGAACGGGACCCTCGGGCAATGAGCAGTTCTTC.

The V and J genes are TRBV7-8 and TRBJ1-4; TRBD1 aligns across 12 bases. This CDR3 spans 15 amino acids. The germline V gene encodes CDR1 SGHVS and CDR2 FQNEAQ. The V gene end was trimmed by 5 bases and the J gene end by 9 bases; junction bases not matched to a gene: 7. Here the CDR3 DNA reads TGTGCCAGCAGCACGACCGGGACAGGGGGCCAAAAACTGTTTTTT. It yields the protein CASSTTGTGGQKLFF.

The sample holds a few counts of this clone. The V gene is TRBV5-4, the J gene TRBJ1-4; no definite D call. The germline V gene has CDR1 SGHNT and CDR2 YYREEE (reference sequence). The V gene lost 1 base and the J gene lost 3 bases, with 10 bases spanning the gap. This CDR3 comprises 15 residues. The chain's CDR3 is CASSLLGNPNEKLFF. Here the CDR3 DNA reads TGTGCCAGCAGCTTGCTCGGGAACCCTAATGAAAAACTGTTTTTT.

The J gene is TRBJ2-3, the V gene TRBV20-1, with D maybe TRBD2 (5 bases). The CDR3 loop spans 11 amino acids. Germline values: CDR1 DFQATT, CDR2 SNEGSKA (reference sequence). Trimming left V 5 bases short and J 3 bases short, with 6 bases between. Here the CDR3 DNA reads TGCAGTGCTGCGGGTACAGATACGCAGTATTTT. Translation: CSAAGTDTQYF.

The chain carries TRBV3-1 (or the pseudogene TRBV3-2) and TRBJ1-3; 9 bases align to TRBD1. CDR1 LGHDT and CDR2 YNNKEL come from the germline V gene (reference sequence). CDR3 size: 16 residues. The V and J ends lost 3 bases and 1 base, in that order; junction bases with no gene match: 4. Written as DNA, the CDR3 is TGTGCCAGCAGCCATTCGGACAGGGGATCTGGAAACACCATATATTTT. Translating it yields CASSHSDRGSGNTIYF.

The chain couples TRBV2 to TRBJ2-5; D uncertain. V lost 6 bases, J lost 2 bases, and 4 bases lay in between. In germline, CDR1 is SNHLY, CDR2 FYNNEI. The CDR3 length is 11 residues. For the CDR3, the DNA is TGTGCCAGCAGGTTACAAGAGACCCAGTACTTC. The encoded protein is CASRLQETQYF.

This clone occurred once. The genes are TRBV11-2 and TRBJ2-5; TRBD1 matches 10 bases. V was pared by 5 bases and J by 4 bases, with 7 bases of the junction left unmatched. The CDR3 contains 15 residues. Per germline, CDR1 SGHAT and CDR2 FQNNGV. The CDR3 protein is CASSPGTGDGETQYF. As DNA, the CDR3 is TGTGCCAGCAGCCCTGGGACAGGGGACGGAGAGACCCAGTACTTC.

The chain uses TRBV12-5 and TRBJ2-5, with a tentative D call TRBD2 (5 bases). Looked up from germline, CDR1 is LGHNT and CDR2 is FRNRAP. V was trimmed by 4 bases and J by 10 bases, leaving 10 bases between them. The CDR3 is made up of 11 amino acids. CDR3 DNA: TGTGCTAGTGGTTCCGGTCGGGGCCAGTACTTC. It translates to CASGSGRGQYF.

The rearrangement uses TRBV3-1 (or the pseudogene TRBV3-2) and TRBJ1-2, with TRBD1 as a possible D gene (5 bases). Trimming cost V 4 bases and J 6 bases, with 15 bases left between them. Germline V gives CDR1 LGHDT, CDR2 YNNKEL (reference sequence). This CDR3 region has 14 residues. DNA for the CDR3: TGTGCCAGCAGCCCTGTGGGGGAGGGGAATGGCTACACCTTC. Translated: CASSPVGEGNGYTF.

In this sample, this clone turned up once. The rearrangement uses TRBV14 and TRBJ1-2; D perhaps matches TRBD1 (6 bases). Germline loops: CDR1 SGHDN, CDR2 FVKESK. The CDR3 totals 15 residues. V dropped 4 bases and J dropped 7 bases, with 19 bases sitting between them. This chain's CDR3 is CASSPLGQRAGGYTF. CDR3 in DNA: TGTGCCAGCAGCCCGCTGGGACAACGGGCTGGTGGCTACACCTTC.

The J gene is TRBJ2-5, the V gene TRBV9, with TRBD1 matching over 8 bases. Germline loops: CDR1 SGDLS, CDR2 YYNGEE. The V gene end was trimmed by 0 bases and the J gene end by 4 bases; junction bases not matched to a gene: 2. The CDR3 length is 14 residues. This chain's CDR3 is CASSVVGQAETQYF. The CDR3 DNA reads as TGTGCCAGCAGCGTAGTGGGACAGGCAGAGACCCAGTACTTC.

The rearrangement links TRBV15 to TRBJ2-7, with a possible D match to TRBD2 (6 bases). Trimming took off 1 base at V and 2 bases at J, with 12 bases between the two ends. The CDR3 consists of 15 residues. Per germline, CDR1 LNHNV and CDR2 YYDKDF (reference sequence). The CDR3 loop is CATSRGRTIPYEQYF. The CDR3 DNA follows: TGTGCCACCAGCAGAGGGAGGACTATACCCTACGAGCAGTACTTC.

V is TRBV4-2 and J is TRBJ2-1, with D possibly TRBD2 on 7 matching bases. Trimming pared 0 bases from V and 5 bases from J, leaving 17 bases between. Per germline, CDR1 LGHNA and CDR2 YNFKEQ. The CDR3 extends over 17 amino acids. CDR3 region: CASSQDRQGTTDNEQFF. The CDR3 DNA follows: TGTGCCAGCAGCCAAGATCGTCAGGGGACTACCGACAATGAGCAGTTCTTC.

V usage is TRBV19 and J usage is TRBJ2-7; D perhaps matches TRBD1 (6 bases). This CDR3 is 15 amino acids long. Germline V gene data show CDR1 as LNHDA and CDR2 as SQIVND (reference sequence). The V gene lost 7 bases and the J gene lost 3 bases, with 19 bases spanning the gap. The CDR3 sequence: CASTPGHQLGYEQYF. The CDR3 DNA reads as TGTGCCAGTACCCCGGGACACCAGCTCGGCTACGAGCAGTACTTC.

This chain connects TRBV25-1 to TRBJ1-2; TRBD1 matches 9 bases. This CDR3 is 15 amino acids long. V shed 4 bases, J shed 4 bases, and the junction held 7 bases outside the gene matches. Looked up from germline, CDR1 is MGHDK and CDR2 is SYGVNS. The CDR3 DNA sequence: TGTGCCAGCAGTGGTACAGGGGGCCTCCTCTATGGCTACACCTTC. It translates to CASSGTGGLLYGYTF.

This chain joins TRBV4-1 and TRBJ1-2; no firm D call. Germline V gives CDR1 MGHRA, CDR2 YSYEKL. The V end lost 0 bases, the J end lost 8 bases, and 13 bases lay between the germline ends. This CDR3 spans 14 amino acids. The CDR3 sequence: CASSQETYYKGYTF. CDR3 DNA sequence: TGCGCCAGCAGCCAAGAGACGTACTATAAGGGCTACACCTTC.

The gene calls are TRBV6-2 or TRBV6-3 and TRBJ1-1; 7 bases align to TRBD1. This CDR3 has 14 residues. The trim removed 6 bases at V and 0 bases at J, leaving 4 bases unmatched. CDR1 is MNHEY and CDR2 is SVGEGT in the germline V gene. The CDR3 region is CASSKGQMNTEAFF. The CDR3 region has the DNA TGTGCCAGCAGCAAGGGACAGATGAACACTGAAGCTTTCTTT.

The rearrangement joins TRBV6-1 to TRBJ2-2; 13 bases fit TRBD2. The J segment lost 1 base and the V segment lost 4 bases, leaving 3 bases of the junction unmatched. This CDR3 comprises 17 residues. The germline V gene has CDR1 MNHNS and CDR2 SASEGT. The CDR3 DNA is TGTGCCAGCAGTGGAAGACTAGCGGGGGGGAACACCGGGGAGCTGTTTTTT. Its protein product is CASSGRLAGGNTGELFF.

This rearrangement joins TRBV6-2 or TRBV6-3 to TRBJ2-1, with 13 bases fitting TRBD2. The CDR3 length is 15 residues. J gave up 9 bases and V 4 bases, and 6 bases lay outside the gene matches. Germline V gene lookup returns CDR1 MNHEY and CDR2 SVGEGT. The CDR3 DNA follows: TGTGCCAGCAGTTTACGGACTAGCGGGGGTGGTGAGCAGTTCTTC. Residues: CASSLRTSGGGEQFF.

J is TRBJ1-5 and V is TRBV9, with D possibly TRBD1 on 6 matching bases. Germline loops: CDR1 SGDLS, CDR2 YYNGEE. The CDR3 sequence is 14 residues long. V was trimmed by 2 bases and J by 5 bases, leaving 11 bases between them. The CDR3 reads CASSVGDNDQPQHF. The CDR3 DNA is TGTGCCAGCAGCGTGGGGGACAATGATCAGCCCCAGCATTTT.

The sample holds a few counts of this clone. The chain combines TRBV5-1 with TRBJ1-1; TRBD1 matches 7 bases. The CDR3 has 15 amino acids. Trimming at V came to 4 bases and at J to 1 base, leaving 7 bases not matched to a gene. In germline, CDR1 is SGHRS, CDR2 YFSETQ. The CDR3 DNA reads TGCGCCAGCAGCCTCATGGGACAGACGAACACTGAAGCTTTCTTT. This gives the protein CASSLMGQTNTEAFF. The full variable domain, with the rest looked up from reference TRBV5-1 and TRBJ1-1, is KAGVTQTPRYLIKTRGQQVTLSCSPISGHRSVSWYQQTPGQGLQFLFEYFSETQRNKGNFPGRFSGRQFSNSRSEMNVSTLELGDSALYLCASSLMGQTNTEAFFGQGTRLTVV.

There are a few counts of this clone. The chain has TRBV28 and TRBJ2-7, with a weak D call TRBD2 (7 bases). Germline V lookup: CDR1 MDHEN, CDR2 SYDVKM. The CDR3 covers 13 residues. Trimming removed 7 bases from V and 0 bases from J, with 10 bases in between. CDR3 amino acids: CASNGGHSYEQYF. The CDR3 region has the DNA TGTGCCAGCAACGGGGGGCACTCCTACGAGCAGTACTTC.

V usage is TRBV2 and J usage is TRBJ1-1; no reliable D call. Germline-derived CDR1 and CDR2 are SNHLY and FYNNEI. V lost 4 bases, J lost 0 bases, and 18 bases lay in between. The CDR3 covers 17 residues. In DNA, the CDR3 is TGTGCCAGCAGTGTGAGGCATCTCTCCTTGTTGAACACTGAAGCTTTCTTT. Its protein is CASSVRHLSLLNTEAFF. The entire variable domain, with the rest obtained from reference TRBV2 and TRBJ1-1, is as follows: EPEVTQTPSHQVTQMGQEVILRCVPISNHLYFYWYRQILGQKVEFLVSFYNNEISEKSEIFDDQFSVERPDGSNFTLKIRSTKLEDSAMYFCASSVRHLSLLNTEAFFGQGTRLTVV.

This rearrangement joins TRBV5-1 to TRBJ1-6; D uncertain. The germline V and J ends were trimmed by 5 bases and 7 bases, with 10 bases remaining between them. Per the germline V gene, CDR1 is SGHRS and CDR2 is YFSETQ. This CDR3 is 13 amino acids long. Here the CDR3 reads CASRSGGNSPLHF. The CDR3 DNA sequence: TGCGCCAGCAGGTCAGGCGGGAATTCACCCCTCCACTTT.

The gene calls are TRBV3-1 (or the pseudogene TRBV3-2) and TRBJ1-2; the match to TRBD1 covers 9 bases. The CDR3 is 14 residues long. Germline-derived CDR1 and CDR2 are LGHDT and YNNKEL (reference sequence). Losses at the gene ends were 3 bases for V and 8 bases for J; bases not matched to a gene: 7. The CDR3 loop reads CASSHTGGAGGYTF. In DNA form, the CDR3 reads TGTGCCAGCAGCCACACAGGGGGCGCGGGGGGCTACACCTTC.

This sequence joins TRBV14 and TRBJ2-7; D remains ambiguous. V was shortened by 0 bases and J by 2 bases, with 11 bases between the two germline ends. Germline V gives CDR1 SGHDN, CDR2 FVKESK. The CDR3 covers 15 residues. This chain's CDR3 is CASSQDSNLPYEQYF. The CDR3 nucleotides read TGTGCCAGCAGCCAAGATAGCAATCTCCCCTACGAGCAGTACTTC.

CDR3: CASSPRAGVSSNSGNTIYF. CDR3 nucleotides: TGTGCCAGCTCACCACGGGCAGGGGTCTCATCCAACTCTGGAAACACCATATATTTT. The chain is built from TRBV18 and TRBJ1-3; D is perhaps TRBD1 (6 bases). This CDR3 region has 19 residues. Germline loops: CDR1 KGHSH, CDR2 LQKENI. Trimming took 1 base from V and 0 from J, leaving 19 bases between them.

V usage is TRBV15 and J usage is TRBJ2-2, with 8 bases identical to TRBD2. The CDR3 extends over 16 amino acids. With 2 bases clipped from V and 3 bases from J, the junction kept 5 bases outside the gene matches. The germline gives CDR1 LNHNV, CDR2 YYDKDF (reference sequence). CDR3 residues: CATSRLSGAYTGELFF. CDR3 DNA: TGTGCCACCAGCAGACTTAGCGGGGCTTACACCGGGGAGCTGTTTTTT.